Below, 20 T cell receptor beta chains from the same sample are listed, as sequenced in a study of shared clonotypes between healthy human individuals. The assay was immunoSEQ multiplex PCR, and TCRdb's table has in-frame clones only and misses some. The sample includes approximately 640,000 clones, about 90% of them seen just once. Material for sequencing was memory CD8+ T cells from PBMCs. Subset in this sample: CD45RO+ cells pooled with CCR7-negative TemRA cells. Every receptor here comes from a man between 18 and 35 years old in good health. Some clones in this sample may be carry-over from other donors' samples.

The chain is built from TRBV28 and TRBJ2-7, with D maybe TRBD2 (7 bases). Germline V CDR1 and CDR2: MDHEN, SYDVKM. This CDR3 is 17 amino acids long. V gave up 10 bases and J gave up 5 bases, with 30 bases separating them. The CDR3 DNA follows: TGTGCCACCGCCTTTCCTTCGGGGGGCAGACGTGGTCACGAGCAGTACTTC. Translating gives CATAFPSGGRRGHEQYF.

The chain combines TRBV6-1 with TRBJ2-7; D tentatively fits TRBD1 or TRBD2 (5 bases each). Germline CDR1 MNHNS, CDR2 SASEGT. With 3 bases removed from V and 0 bases from J, the gap between germline ends came to 15 bases. This CDR3 contains 16 residues. The CDR3: CASSEARGSRSYEQYF. The CDR3 nucleotides are TGTGCCAGCAGTGAGGCCCGGGGCAGCCGCTCCTACGAGCAGTACTTC.

For this clone: In the same sample, other DNA sequences code for this CDR3. V is TRBV6-5 and J is TRBJ2-7; D may be TRBD1 (6 bases). CDR3 length: 16 residues. Trimming took off 2 bases at V and 4 bases at J, with 18 bases between the two ends. CDR1 and CDR2 from the germline V gene are MNHEY and SVGAGI. The CDR3 DNA is TGTGCCAGCAGTTACGGTCCGACAGGACGGGATTACGAGCAGTACTTC. Residues: CASSYGPTGRDYEQYF.

This chain connects TRBV9 to TRBJ1-1; possible D gene TRBD1, 5 bases. The V gene's germline CDR1 is SGDLS and CDR2 YYNGEE. There are 17 residues in the CDR3. Trimming pared 0 bases from V and 10 bases from J, leaving 25 bases between. CDR3 region: CASSVGPAGTGMFGAFF. CDR3 nucleotide sequence: TGTGCCAGCAGCGTAGGCCCCGCAGGGACGGGAATGTTTGGAGCTTTCTTT.

This chain joins TRBV30 and TRBJ1-2; no firm D call. The CDR3 covers 15 residues. The V gene's germline CDR1 is GTSNPN and CDR2 SVGIG (reference sequence). Deletions cut 0 bases from V and 2 bases from J, with 13 bases between. The CDR3 DNA reads TGTGCCTGGAGTGTTCGGGCAGCATGGAACTATGGCTACACCTTC. This codes for CAWSVRAAWNYGYTF.

This sequence joins TRBV25-1 and TRBJ1-3; TRBD1 is a possible D gene (5 bases). The CDR3 is 16 residues long. V lost 3 bases and J 4 bases, leaving 16 bases between the germline ends. Germline V gene sequence: CDR1 MGHDK, CDR2 SYGVNS. In nucleotides, the CDR3 is TGTGCCAGCAGTGATCAGGGTCAAATTGACGGAAACACCATATATTTT. It specifies CASSDQGQIDGNTIYF.

This chain joins TRBV30 and TRBJ2-3; a possible D gene is TRBD1 (5 bases). Looked up from germline, CDR1 is GTSNPN and CDR2 is SVGIG (reference sequence). V lost 0 bases, J lost 4 bases, and 20 bases lay in between. This CDR3 is built from 17 residues. CDR3 coding DNA: TGTGCCTGGAGTGTCCGGAGTCCTCATTGGGGCGCAGATACGCAGTATTTT. It codes for CAWSVRSPHWGADTQYF.

This chain connects TRBV6-5 to TRBJ2-7; D perhaps matches TRBD2 (5 bases). There are 13 residues in the CDR3. The V and J ends lost 6 bases and 3 bases respectively, with 12 bases between them. Germline V gene data show CDR1 as MNHEY and CDR2 as SVGAGI. This chain's CDR3 is CASSCTGNYEQYF. The CDR3 bases are TGTGCCAGCAGCTGTACGGGGAACTACGAGCAGTACTTC.

This clone was found a few times. The rearrangement joins TRBV2 to TRBJ1-1, with a possible D match to TRBD1 (5 bases). Germline V gene sequence: CDR1 SNHLY, CDR2 FYNNEI. The CDR3 runs 15 residues. V lost 5 bases to trimming and J lost 5 bases, with 18 bases between them. CDR3 bases: TGTGCCAGCAGTCTTAGAGGGGCCCGTGAAACTGAAGCTTTCTTT. This sequence encodes CASSLRGARETEAFF.

The chain couples TRBV7-9 to TRBJ1-6, with 9 nucleotides matching TRBD1. The CDR3 covers 15 residues. After removal of 4 bases from V and 9 bases from J, the junction contained 7 bases not matched to a gene. CDR1 and CDR2 (germline): SEHNR, FQNEAQ (reference sequence). The CDR3 loop reads CASSYGQGLGSPLHF. For the CDR3, the DNA is TGTGCCAGCAGCTACGGACAGGGGCTGGGTTCACCCCTCCACTTT.

The chain couples TRBV19 to TRBJ2-1, with a weak D call TRBD1 (5 bases). V was trimmed by 0 bases and J by 0 bases, leaving 6 bases between them. In germline, CDR1 is LNHDA, CDR2 SQIVND (reference sequence). This CDR3 is built from 15 residues. The CDR3 region has the DNA TGTGCCAGTAGTATAGAAGGGGTCTCCTACAATGAGCAGTTCTTC. Translating it yields CASSIEGVSYNEQFF.

This rearrangement joins TRBV19 to TRBJ1-1, with D tentatively TRBD1 (5 bases). The CDR3 is made up of 12 amino acids. The V end was cut by 8 bases, the J end by 5 bases, with 12 bases between. The germline CDR1 and CDR2 sequences are LNHDA and SQIVND (reference sequence). Here the CDR3 reads CASYAGGTEAFF. CDR3 in DNA: TGTGCCAGTTACGCGGGGGGGACTGAAGCTTTCTTT. Full variable domain (remainder filled in from reference TRBV19 and TRBJ1-1): DGGITQSPKYLFRKEGQNVTLSCEQNLNHDAMYWYRQDPGQGLRLIYYSQIVNDFQKGDIAEGYSVSREKKESFPLTVTSAQKNPTAFYLCASYAGGTEAFFGQGTRLTVV.

The chain employs TRBV28 and TRBJ2-1; 8 nucleotides match TRBD1. Germline V gene lookup returns CDR1 MDHEN and CDR2 SYDVKM. The CDR3 runs to 14 residues. V trimming: 8 bases; J trimming: 2 bases; junction bases outside the gene matches: 5. The CDR3: CASDDRGTYNEQFF. CDR3 coding DNA: TGTGCCAGCGATGACAGGGGCACCTACAATGAGCAGTTCTTC.

This chain uses TRBV11-3 with TRBJ2-1; D gene unclear. Germline lookup yields CDR1 SGHNT and CDR2 YENEEA. The V gene lost 4 bases and the J gene lost 6 bases, with 7 bases spanning the gap. The CDR3 extends over 12 amino acids. CDR3 protein: CASSSTPNEQFF. In DNA, the CDR3 is TGTGCCAGCAGCTCAACCCCCAATGAGCAGTTCTTC.

V and J are TRBV28 and TRBJ2-7; the D gene could be TRBD1 or TRBD2 (5 bases each). The CDR3 contains 16 residues. Germline V gene sequence: CDR1 MDHEN, CDR2 SYDVKM. Trimming pared 4 bases from V and 6 bases from J, leaving 22 bases between. CDR3 nucleotide sequence: TGTGCCAGCAGTTCGCCCGGGACGAGAGGATCCCCCGAGCAGTACTTC. It specifies CASSSPGTRGSPEQYF.

The chain links TRBV11-2 to TRBJ2-7; 9 nucleotides match TRBD1. Per germline, CDR1 SGHAT and CDR2 FQNNGV. This CDR3 region has 15 residues. The V gene end was trimmed by 3 bases and the J gene end by 4 bases; junction bases not matched to a gene: 7. In nucleotides, the CDR3 is TGTGCCAGCAGCTTCGGAAGCGGACAGGGGTACGAGCAGTACTTC. Residues: CASSFGSGQGYEQYF.

Only one count was recorded for this clone. The chain employs TRBV27 and TRBJ2-1; D is unclear. The V end lost 2 bases, the J end lost 7 bases, and 15 bases lay between the germline ends. The CDR3 length is 15 residues. Germline lookup yields CDR1 MNHEY and CDR2 SMNVEV (reference sequence). CDR3 coding DNA: TGTGCCAGCAGTTTAAGTCTGAATCTTCATAATGAGCAGTTCTTC. Protein sequence: CASSLSLNLHNEQFF.

This rearrangement joins TRBV29-1 to TRBJ2-1, with TRBD1 matching 9 bases. Germline V gene lookup returns CDR1 SQVTM and CDR2 ANQGSEA. Losses at the gene ends were 5 bases for V and 8 bases for J; bases not matched to a gene: 13. The CDR3 has 15 residues. CDR3 sequence: CSVNRHGTGNDEQFF. The CDR3 DNA reads TGCAGCGTTAACCGCCACGGGACAGGGAACGATGAGCAGTTCTTC.

The gene calls are TRBV30 and TRBJ2-5; D remains unclear. The J call is doubtful: the DNA matches TRBJ2-7 better. Germline V lookup: CDR1 GTSNPN, CDR2 SVGIG (reference sequence). This CDR3 comprises 11 residues. As DNA, the CDR3 is TGTGCCTGGGCGGCAGCCTACGAGCAGTACTTC. Its protein is CAWAAAYEQYF.

The V call is TRBV5-4, the J call TRBJ2-7, with D possibly matching TRBD2 (6 bases). Trimming took 4 bases from V and 3 from J, leaving 20 bases between them. The CDR3 has 16 amino acids. The germline V gene has CDR1 SGHNT and CDR2 YYREEE (reference sequence). This CDR3 reads CASSAAGQVIIYEQYF. As DNA, the CDR3 is TGTGCCAGCAGCGCGGCGGGGCAGGTGATTATCTACGAGCAGTACTTC.